The 14 T cell receptor beta chains presented below share a single source sample, sequenced in a study of blood T cell repertoires in COVID-19. TCRdb's copy holds only in-frame clones and misses some; the assay was immunoSEQ multiplex PCR. The sample yields a few hundred thousand clones, approximately 82% seen once. The sample was peripheral blood. The source of these receptors is a human donor in a cohort sampled during active COVID-19.

In DNA form, the CDR3 reads TGTGCCAGCAGCACTGGGCCGGAGAGGGCCCGTGGCGAGCAGTACTTC. It codes for CASSTGPERARGEQYF. The J gene is TRBJ2-7, the V gene TRBV7-2; D might be TRBD2 (5 bases). Germline CDR1 is SGHTA and CDR2 is FQGNSA. Trimming took off 5 bases at V and 6 bases at J, with 23 bases between the two ends. This CDR3 is built from 16 residues.

The chain recombines TRBV7-2 with TRBJ2-7; 9 bases map to TRBD2. Germline CDR1 and CDR2: SGHTA and FQGNSA. J lost 4 bases, V lost 3 bases, and 4 bases had no gene match. This CDR3 comprises 14 residues. The CDR3 loop reads CASSLMREGYEQYF. In DNA form, the CDR3 reads TGTGCCAGCAGCTTGATGCGGGAGGGGTACGAGCAGTACTTC.

The chain employs TRBV28 and TRBJ2-1; D possibly corresponds to TRBD1 (6 bases). Trimming removed 5 bases at V and 0 bases at J, with 14 bases between. The CDR3 runs 16 residues. CDR1 and CDR2 from the germline V gene are MDHEN and SYDVKM. The CDR3 DNA is TGTGCCAGCAGTACCGAGGGGGTGGCCTCCTACAATGAGCAGTTCTTC. This codes for CASSTEGVASYNEQFF.

This chain connects TRBV18 to TRBJ1-1, with 7 positions matching TRBD1. The germline CDR1 and CDR2 sequences are KGHSH and LQKENI. After removal of 3 bases from V and 0 bases from J, the junction contained 7 bases not matched to a gene. This CDR3 has 16 amino acids. This chain's CDR3 is CASSPGQQIMNTEAFF. The CDR3 DNA sequence: TGTGCCAGCTCACCGGGACAGCAAATCATGAACACTGAAGCTTTCTTT.

The chain uses TRBV6-1 and TRBJ2-7; D is ambiguous. In germline, CDR1 is MNHNS, CDR2 SASEGT. Trimming removed 3 bases from V and 0 bases from J, with 15 bases in between. CDR3 length equals 16 residues. The CDR3 bases are TGTGCCAGCAGTGACCTAGGAAGCCCTCGCTCCTACGAGCAGTACTTC. It yields the protein CASSDLGSPRSYEQYF.

The CDR3 DNA reads as TGTGCCAGCAGTTTATCGATGCGACAGGGGGAAAAAAACATTCAGTACTTC. Its protein product is CASSLSMRQGEKNIQYF. The rearrangement uses TRBV27 and TRBJ2-4, with TRBD1 matching over 9 bases. From germline, CDR1 is MNHEY and CDR2 SMNVEV (reference sequence). The CDR3 sequence is 17 residues long. J was trimmed by 4 bases and V by 0 bases; bases with no gene match: 7.

This clone has only one observation. The V and J genes are TRBV21-1 and TRBJ2-1; the table's TRBD1 call for D was not verified on the DNA. TRBV21-1 is a pseudogene locus. The CDR3 consists of 14 residues. The CDR3 DNA is TGTGCCAGCAGCCAGGGGCACTCCTACAATGAGCAGTTCTTC. It encodes CASSQGHSYNEQFF.

The rearrangement uses TRBV7-2 and TRBJ1-6, with D tentatively TRBD1 (6 bases). Germline V gene data show CDR1 as SGHTA and CDR2 as FQGNSA. Trimming left V 5 bases short and J 6 bases short, with 14 bases between. The CDR3 covers 15 residues. CDR3 nucleotides: TGTGCCAGCAGCCCCCGGACAGAACGTAATTCACCCCTCCACTTT. It codes for CASSPRTERNSPLHF. Based on the CDR3 plus reference TRBV7-2 and TRBJ1-6, the full variable domain is GAGVSQSPSNKVTEKGKDVELRCDPISGHTALYWYRQSLGQGLEFLIYFQGNSAPDKSGLPSDRFSAERTGGSVSTLTIQRTQQEDSAVYLCASSPRTERNSPLHFGNGTRLTVT.

The rearrangement uses TRBV2 and TRBJ1-6; 7 nucleotides agree with TRBD1. This CDR3 spans 14 amino acids. The ends lost 4 bases at V and 5 bases at J; junction bases unmatched: 2. The germline gives CDR1 SNHLY, CDR2 FYNNEI. In nucleotides, the CDR3 is TGTGCCAGCAGTGCAGGGACAGATAATTCACCCCTCCACTTT. Its protein is CASSAGTDNSPLHF.

This clone is a singleton in its sample. The chain carries TRBV7-2 and TRBJ2-7, with TRBD1 matching 7 bases. CDR3 length equals 15 residues. Trimming removed 5 bases from V and 0 bases from J; junction bases left unmatched: 7. The germline V gene has CDR1 SGHTA and CDR2 FQGNSA. CDR3 nucleotide sequence: TGTGCCAGCAGCCCCGGACAGGTTCGCTCCTACGAGCAGTACTTC. Translated: CASSPGQVRSYEQYF.

V gene TRBV28 combines with J gene TRBJ1-4; D remains ambiguous. The CDR3 is made up of 14 amino acids. Deletions cut 7 bases from V and 0 bases from J, with 9 bases between. Germline loops: CDR1 MDHEN, CDR2 SYDVKM. CDR3 amino acids: CASMRRATNEKLFF. Here the CDR3 DNA reads TGTGCCAGCATGCGGCGAGCAACTAATGAAAAACTGTTTTTT.

The chain is built from TRBV28 and TRBJ1-4; D remains ambiguous. The V gene lost 5 bases and the J gene lost 0 bases, with 13 bases spanning the gap. The V gene's germline CDR1 is MDHEN and CDR2 SYDVKM. There are 16 residues in the CDR3. The CDR3 sequence: CASSPGGVSTNEKLFF. CDR3 in DNA: TGTGCCAGCAGTCCCGGCGGAGTTTCAACTAATGAAAAACTGTTTTTT.

The chain has TRBV12-3 or TRBV12-4 and TRBJ2-3; D is unresolved. The CDR3 is made up of 13 amino acids. The V and J ends lost 5 bases and 6 bases respectively, with 12 bases between them. DNA of the CDR3: TGTGCCAGCAGTGAGTGGTCTACGGATACGCAGTATTTT. Protein sequence: CASSEWSTDTQYF.

V and J are TRBV5-1 and TRBJ1-1; D is unresolved. With 2 bases removed from V and 0 bases from J, the gap between germline ends came to 8 bases. CDR1 SGHRS and CDR2 YFSETQ come from the germline V gene. The CDR3 spans 14 residues. CDR3 amino acids: CASSFLQVNTEAFF. Written as DNA, the CDR3 is TGCGCCAGCAGCTTTTTACAAGTGAACACTGAAGCTTTCTTT.